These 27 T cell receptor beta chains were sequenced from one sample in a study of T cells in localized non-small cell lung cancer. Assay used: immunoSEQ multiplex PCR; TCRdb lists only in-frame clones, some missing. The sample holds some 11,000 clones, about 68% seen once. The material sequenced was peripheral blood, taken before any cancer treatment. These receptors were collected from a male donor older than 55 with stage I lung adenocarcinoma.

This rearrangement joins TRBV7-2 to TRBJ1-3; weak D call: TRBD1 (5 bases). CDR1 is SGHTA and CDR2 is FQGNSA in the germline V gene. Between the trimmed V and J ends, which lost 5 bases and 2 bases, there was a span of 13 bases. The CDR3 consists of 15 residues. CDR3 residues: CASSPRQTTGNTIYF. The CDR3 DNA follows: TGTGCCAGCAGCCCAAGACAGACCACTGGAAACACCATATATTTT.

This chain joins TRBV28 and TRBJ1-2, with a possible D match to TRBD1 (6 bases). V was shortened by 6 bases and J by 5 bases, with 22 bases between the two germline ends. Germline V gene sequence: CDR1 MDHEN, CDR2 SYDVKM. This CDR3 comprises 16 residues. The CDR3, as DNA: TGTGCCAGCAGATCCCACTCGGGGGGCGAGTTGTATGGCTACACCTTC. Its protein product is CASRSHSGGELYGYTF.

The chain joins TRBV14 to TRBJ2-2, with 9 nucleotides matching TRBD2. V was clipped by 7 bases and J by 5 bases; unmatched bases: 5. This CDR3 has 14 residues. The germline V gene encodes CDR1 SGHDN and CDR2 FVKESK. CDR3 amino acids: CASTAGGRTGELFF. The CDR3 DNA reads TGTGCCAGCACAGCGGGGGGCCGGACCGGGGAGCTGTTTTTT.

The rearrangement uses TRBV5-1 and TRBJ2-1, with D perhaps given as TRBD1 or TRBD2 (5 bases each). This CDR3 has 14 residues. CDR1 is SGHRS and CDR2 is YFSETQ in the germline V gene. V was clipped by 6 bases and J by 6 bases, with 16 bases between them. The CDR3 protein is CASTPGARSNEQFF. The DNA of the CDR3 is TGCGCCAGCACACCCGGGGCCAGGTCCAATGAGCAGTTCTTC.

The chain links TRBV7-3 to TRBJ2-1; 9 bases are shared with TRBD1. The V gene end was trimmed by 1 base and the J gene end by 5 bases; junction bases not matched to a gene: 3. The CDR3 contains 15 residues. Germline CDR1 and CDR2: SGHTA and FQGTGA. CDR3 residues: CASSLMGQGHNEQFF. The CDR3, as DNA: TGTGCCAGCAGCTTAATGGGACAGGGACACAATGAGCAGTTCTTC.

The CDR3 DNA sequence: TGCGCCAGCAGCTCCGGACAGGGCACTAATGAAAAACTGTTTTTT. Amino acids: CASSSGQGTNEKLFF. V is TRBV5-1 and J is TRBJ1-4; TRBD1 aligns across 8 bases. The germline gives CDR1 SGHRS, CDR2 YFSETQ. Trimming removed 3 bases from V and 2 bases from J; junction bases left unmatched: 3. The CDR3 consists of 15 residues. The full variable domain, with the rest looked up from reference TRBV5-1 and TRBJ1-4, is KAGVTQTPRYLIKTRGQQVTLSCSPISGHRSVSWYQQTPGQGLQFLFEYFSETQRNKGNFPGRFSGRQFSNSRSEMNVSTLELGDSALYLCASSSGQGTNEKLFFGSGTQLSVL.

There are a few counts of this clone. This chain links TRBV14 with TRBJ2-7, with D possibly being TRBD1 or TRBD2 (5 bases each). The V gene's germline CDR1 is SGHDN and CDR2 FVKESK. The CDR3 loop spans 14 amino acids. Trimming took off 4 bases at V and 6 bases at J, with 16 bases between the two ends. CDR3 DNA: TGTGCCAGCAGCCTGGGACCGCCGAGGGGCGAGCAGTACTTC. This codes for CASSLGPPRGEQYF.

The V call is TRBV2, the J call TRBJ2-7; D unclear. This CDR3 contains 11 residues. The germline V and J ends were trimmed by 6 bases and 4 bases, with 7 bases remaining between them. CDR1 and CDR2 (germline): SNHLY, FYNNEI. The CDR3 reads CASSRYYEQYF. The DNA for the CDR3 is TGTGCCAGCAGCCGGTATTACGAGCAGTACTTC.

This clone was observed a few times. CDR3 sequence (DNA): TGTGCCAGCAGCTTGGCCGGGAGGAGGGACACTGAAGCTTTCTTT. Protein product: CASSLAGRRDTEAFF. The chain is built from TRBV5-4 and TRBJ1-1; no definite D call. V lost 0 bases and J lost 3, with 12 bases in between. Germline V lookup: CDR1 SGHNT, CDR2 YYREEE (reference sequence). The CDR3 totals 15 residues.

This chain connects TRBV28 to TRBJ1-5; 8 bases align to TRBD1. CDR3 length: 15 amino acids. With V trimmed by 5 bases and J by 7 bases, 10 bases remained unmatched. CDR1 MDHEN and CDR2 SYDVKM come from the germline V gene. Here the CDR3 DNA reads TGTGCCAGCAGTGAGTCGAGACAGGGGTTACAGCCCCAGCATTTT. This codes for CASSESRQGLQPQHF.

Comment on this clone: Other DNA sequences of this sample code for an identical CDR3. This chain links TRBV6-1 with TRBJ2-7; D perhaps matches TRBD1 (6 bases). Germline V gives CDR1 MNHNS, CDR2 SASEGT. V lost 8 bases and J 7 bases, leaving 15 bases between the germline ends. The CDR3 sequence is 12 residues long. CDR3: CASEVRGSEQYF. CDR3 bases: TGTGCCAGCGAGGTCAGGGGTTCGGAGCAGTACTTC.

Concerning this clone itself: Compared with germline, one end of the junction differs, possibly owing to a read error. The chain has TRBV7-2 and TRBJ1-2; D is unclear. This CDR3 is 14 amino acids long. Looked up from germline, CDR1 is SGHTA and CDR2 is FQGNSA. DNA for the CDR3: TGCGCCAGCAGCCAAGAGAGGGTCTACTATGGCTACACCTTC. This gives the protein CASSQERVYYGYTF.

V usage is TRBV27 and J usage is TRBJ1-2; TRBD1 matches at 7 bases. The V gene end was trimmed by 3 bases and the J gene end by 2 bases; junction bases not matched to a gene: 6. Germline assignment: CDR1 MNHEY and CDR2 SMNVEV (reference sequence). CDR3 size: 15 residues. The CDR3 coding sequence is TGTGCCAGCAGTTTCCAAACGACAGGGAACTATGGCTACACCTTC. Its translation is CASSFQTTGNYGYTF.

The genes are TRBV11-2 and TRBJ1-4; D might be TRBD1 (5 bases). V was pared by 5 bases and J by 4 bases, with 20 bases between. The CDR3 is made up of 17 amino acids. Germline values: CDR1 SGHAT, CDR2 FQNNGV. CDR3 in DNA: TGTGCCAGCAGCGCCGGGGCTTTCTCGCTTTATAATGAAAAACTGTTTTTT. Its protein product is CASSAGAFSLYNEKLFF. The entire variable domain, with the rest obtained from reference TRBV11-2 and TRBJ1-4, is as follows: EAGVAQSPRYKIIEKRQSVAFWCNPISGHATLYWYQQILGQGPKLLIQFQNNGVVDDSQLPKDRFSAERLKGVDSTLKIQPAKLEDSAVYLCASSAGAFSLYNEKLFFGSGTQLSVL.

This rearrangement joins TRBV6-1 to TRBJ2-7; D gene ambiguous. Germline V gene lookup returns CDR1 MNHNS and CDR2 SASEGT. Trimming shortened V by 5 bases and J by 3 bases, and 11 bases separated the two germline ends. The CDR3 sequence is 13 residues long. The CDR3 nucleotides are TGTGCCAGCAGTTATCGACACAACTACGAGCAGTACTTC. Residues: CASSYRHNYEQYF.

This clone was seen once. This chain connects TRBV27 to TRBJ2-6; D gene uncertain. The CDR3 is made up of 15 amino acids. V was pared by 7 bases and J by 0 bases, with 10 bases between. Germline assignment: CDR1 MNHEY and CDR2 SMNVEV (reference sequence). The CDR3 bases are TGTGCCAGCAAGAGCACCGGCTCTGGGGCCAACGTCCTGACTTTC. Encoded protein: CASKSTGSGANVLTF.

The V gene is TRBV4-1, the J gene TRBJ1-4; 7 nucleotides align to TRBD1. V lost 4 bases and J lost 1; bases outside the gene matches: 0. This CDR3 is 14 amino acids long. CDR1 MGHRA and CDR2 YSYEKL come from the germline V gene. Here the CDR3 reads CASSRQGTNEKLFF. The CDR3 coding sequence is TGCGCCAGCAGCCGACAGGGAACTAATGAAAAACTGTTTTTT.

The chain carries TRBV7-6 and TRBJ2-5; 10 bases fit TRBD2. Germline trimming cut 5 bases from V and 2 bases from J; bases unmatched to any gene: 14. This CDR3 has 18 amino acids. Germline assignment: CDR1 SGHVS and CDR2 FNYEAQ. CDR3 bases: TGTGCCAGCAGCCCCCGGACGGGTAGCGGGGGGACTCAAGAGACCCAGTACTTC. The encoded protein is CASSPRTGSGGTQETQYF.

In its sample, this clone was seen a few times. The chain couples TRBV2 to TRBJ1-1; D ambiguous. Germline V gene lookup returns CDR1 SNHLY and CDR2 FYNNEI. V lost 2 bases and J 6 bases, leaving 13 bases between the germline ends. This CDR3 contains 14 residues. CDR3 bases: TGTGCCAGCAGTGAACGACGGGGTAATTCTGAAGCTTTCTTT. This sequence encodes CASSERRGNSEAFF.

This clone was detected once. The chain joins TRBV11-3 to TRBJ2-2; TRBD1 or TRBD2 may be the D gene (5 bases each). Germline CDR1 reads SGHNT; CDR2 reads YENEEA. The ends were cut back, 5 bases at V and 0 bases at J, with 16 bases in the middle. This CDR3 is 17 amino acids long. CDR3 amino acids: CASSPPSGTANTGELFF. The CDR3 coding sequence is TGTGCCAGCAGCCCTCCCTCCGGGACGGCGAACACCGGGGAGCTGTTTTTT. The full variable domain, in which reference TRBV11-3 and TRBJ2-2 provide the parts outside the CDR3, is EAGVVQSPRYKIIEKKQPVAFWCNPISGHNTLYWYLQNLGQGPELLIRYENEEAVDDSQLPKDRFSAERLKGVDSTLKIQPAELGDSAVYLCASSPPSGTANTGELFFGEGSRLTVL.

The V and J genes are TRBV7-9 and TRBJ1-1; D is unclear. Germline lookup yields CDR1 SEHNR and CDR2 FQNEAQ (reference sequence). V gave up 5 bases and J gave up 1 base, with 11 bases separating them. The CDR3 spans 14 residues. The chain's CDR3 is CASSGVRRNTEAFF. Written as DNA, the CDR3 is TGTGCCAGCAGCGGGGTTCGCAGGAACACTGAAGCTTTCTTT. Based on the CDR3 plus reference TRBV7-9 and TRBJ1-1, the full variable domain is DTGVSQNPRHKITKRGQNVTFRCDPISEHNRLYWYRQTLGQGPEFLTYFQNEAQLEKSRLLSDRFSAERPKGSFSTLEIQRTEQGDSAMYLCASSGVRRNTEAFFGQGTRLTVV.

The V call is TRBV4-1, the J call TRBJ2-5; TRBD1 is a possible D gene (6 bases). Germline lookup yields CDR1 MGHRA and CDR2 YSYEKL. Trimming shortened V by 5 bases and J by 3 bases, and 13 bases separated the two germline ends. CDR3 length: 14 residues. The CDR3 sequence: CASSSRGAEETQYF. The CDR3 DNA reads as TGCGCCAGCAGCTCCAGGGGTGCCGAAGAGACCCAGTACTTC.

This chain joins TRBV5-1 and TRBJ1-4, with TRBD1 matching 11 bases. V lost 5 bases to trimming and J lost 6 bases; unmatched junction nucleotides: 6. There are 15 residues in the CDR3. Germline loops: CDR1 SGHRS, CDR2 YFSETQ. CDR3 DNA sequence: TGCGCCAGCAGGTCACGGGACAGGGGGTATGAAAAACTGTTTTTT. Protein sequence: CASRSRDRGYEKLFF.

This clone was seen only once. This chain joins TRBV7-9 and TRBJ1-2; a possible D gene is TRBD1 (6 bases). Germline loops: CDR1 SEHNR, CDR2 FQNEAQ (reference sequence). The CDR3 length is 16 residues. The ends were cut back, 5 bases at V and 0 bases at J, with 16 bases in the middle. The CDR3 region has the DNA TGTGCCAGCAGCCCTTCAGGACAGCAAGCTAACTATGGCTACACCTTC. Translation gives CASSPSGQQANYGYTF.

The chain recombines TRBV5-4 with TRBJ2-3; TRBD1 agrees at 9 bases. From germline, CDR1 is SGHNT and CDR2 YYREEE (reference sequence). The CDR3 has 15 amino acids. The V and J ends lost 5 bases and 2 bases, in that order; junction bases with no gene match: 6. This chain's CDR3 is CASRYRTGVTDTQYF. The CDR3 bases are TGTGCCAGCAGATATCGGACAGGGGTCACAGATACGCAGTATTTT.

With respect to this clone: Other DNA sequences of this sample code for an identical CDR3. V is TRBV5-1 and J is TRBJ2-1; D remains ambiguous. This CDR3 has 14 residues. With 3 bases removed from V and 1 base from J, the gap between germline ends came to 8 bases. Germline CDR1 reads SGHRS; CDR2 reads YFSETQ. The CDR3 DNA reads TGCGCCAGCAGCTCGGATCCTTCCTACAATGAGCAGTTCTTC. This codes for CASSSDPSYNEQFF.

CDR3 nucleotides: TGTGCCAGCAGCCACCAAGGGGGGCGATCAGGCAATGAGCAGTTCTTC. Translation gives CASSHQGGRSGNEQFF. The rearrangement joins TRBV4-2 to TRBJ2-1; D tentatively reads TRBD1 or TRBD2 (6 bases each). The V gene's germline CDR1 is LGHNA and CDR2 YNFKEQ. Trimming pared 3 bases from V and 6 bases from J, leaving 18 bases between. The CDR3 spans 16 residues.